The next 9 T cell receptor beta chains were all read from a single sample in a study of blood T cell repertoires in COVID-19. Using immunoSEQ multiplex PCR, the repertoire was profiled, and TCRdb retains in-frame clones only, with some absent. The sample contains around 140,000 clones, around 87% of which appear only once. What was sequenced was peripheral blood. These receptors came from a man aged 45 to 65 with active COVID-19.

The chain employs TRBV13 and TRBJ1-6; 8 bases line up with TRBD1. The J segment lost 7 bases and the V segment lost 5 bases, leaving 4 bases of the junction unmatched. Germline CDR1 PRHDT, CDR2 FYEKMQ (reference sequence). The CDR3 has 14 amino acids. CDR3 in DNA: TGTGCCAGCAGCGTCGGACAGGGCAATTCACCCCTCCACTTT. It encodes CASSVGQGNSPLHF.

The chain recombines TRBV5-3 with TRBJ1-5; D gene uncertain. TRBV5-3 is flagged as an ORF with uncertain function. Trimming left V 3 bases short and J 5 bases short, with 15 bases between. The CDR3 has 15 amino acids. CDR3 sequence reads: CARSSAGSSYQPQHF. For the CDR3, the DNA is TGTGCCAGAAGCTCGGCCGGGTCCTCCTATCAGCCCCAGCATTTT.

This clone was observed once. This chain connects TRBV7-8 to TRBJ2-7; 7 nucleotides match TRBD1. With V trimmed by 5 bases and J by 3 bases, 10 bases remained unmatched. CDR1 SGHVS and CDR2 FQNEAQ come from the germline V gene. The CDR3 contains 15 residues. The CDR3 here is CASSIARDRHYEQYF. In DNA, the CDR3 is TGTGCCAGCAGCATTGCCCGGGACAGACACTACGAGCAGTACTTC.

The genes are TRBV18 and TRBJ2-2; the D gene is possibly TRBD1 (5 bases). CDR1 and CDR2 (germline): KGHSH, LQKENI. V lost 4 bases to trimming and J lost 10 bases, with 10 bases between them. The CDR3 extends over 12 amino acids. CDR3 amino acids: CASSRTREELFF. As DNA, the CDR3 is TGTGCCAGCTCACGGACAAGGGAGGAGCTGTTTTTT.

The CDR3 DNA reads as TGTGCCAGCAGGTTGGTGGAGCGGGGGACCTACGAGCAGTACTTC. Encoded protein: CASRLVERGTYEQYF. The gene calls are TRBV6-6 and TRBJ2-7; 8 nucleotides agree with TRBD2. The germline gives CDR1 MNHNY, CDR2 SVGAGI (reference sequence). The CDR3 has 15 amino acids. J lost 2 bases, V lost 6 bases, and 9 bases had no gene match.

The rearrangement uses TRBV6-5 and TRBJ2-7; no clear D gene. Germline V lookup: CDR1 MNHEY, CDR2 SVGAGI. The CDR3 extends over 12 amino acids. V gave up 11 bases and J gave up 0 bases, with 11 bases separating them. The chain's CDR3 is CALSRSSYEQYF. The CDR3 coding sequence is TGTGCCCTGAGTAGGAGCTCCTACGAGCAGTACTTC.

V is TRBV19 and J is TRBJ2-6; D may be TRBD1 (6 bases). With 6 bases removed from V and 1 base from J, the gap between germline ends came to 10 bases. The CDR3 runs to 15 residues. Germline CDR1 and CDR2: LNHDA and SQIVND (reference sequence). The CDR3 DNA sequence: TGTGCCAGTAGGCATACAGGGTCTGGGGCCAACGTCCTGACTTTC. It yields the protein CASRHTGSGANVLTF. Full variable domain (outside the CDR3, taken from reference TRBV19 and TRBJ2-6): DGGITQSPKYLFRKEGQNVTLSCEQNLNHDAMYWYRQDPGQGLRLIYYSQIVNDFQKGDIAEGYSVSREKKESFPLTVTSAQKNPTAFYLCASRHTGSGANVLTFGAGSRLTVL.

The chain recombines TRBV13 with TRBJ1-2; 8 bases are shared with TRBD1. In germline, CDR1 is PRHDT, CDR2 FYEKMQ (reference sequence). The junction had 5 bases not matched to a gene; V was cut back by 1 base and J by 7 bases. The CDR3 totals 14 residues. CDR3 amino acids: CASSLDQGAVGYTF. The DNA of the CDR3 is TGTGCCAGCAGCTTAGATCAGGGGGCGGTTGGCTACACCTTC.

The chain employs TRBV6-1 and TRBJ2-7, with 7 nucleotides matching TRBD1. The CDR3 contains 14 residues. The germline V gene has CDR1 MNHNS and CDR2 SASEGT. The V and J ends lost 1 base and 2 bases, in that order; junction bases with no gene match: 2. The CDR3 region is CASSEVDRAYEQYF. DNA for the CDR3: TGTGCCAGCAGTGAAGTAGACAGGGCCTACGAGCAGTACTTC.